This T cell receptor (beta chain) was retrieved from a study of OX40 agonist ivuxolimab in advanced cancers. Findings and caveats of the study: CD4+ and CD8+ T cells in blood underwent clonal expansion by week 6 at 0.1 to 3.0 mg/kg. Averaging showed that CD8+ T cells had more expanded clones than CD4+ did. It was also the case that some nonresponders had low normalized T-cell clonal expansion.

The table lists this clone with a count of one. What it binds is not known. The table came from immunoSEQ multiplex PCR; TCRdb's copy has only in-frame clones and leaves some out. Of around 30,000 clones in the sample, approximately 78% are singletons; the top ten hold about 2.5%. From germline, CDR1 is SGHNT and CDR2 YYREEE (reference sequence). CDR3 size: 15 residues. V was trimmed by 4 bases and J by 2 bases, leaving 14 bases between them. The sequence came from an adult with an advanced solid tumor such as melanoma, head and neck, liver or kidney cancer. This specimen was CD4+ or CD8+ T cells sorted from blood, taken in a trial of the OX40 agonist ivuxolimab. The rearrangement uses TRBV5-4 and TRBJ2-3; D is ambiguous. In DNA, the CDR3 is TGTGCCAGCAGCAAGAGGACCGCCCACACAGATACGCAGTATTTT. It translates to CASSKRTAHTDTQYF.